Given below is one T cell receptor (beta chain) in context. The sample belongs to a study of blood T cell repertoires in COVID-19. Looking at the study overall: Acute-phase and convalescent COVID-19 samples originated in the United States, Italy and Spain. Nucleic acid was either cDNA or gDNA, and it came from T cells, B-cell-depleted T cells, or PBMCs.

Allocation to cohorts depended on clinical history reported by the participants. Original data processing: Amplified reference gene primers provided the basis for estimating nucleated cell counts. Libraries were prepared by immunoSEQ multiplex PCR; TCRdb keeps only in-frame clonotypes and omits some of them. From that table come the V and J calls and clone size; the DNA was used to work out D and trimming. The profile shows 350,000 to 400,000 clones, just under 90% of them singletons. Germline CDR1 reads SGHDT; CDR2 reads YYEEEE. V was shortened by 6 bases and J by 7 bases, with 11 bases between the two germline ends. This CDR3 has 11 residues.

The material sequenced was PBMCs or T cells enriched from blood (not recorded which). The receptor was isolated from a woman in her 30s who had recovered from COVID-19. The rearrangement links TRBV5-6 to TRBJ2-7; perhaps TRBD2 as D (5 bases). CDR3 nucleotides: TGTGCCAGCATCTTAGGCGGGGAGCAGTACTTC. This codes for CASILGGEQYF.